This T cell receptor (beta chain) derives from a study of blood T cell repertoires in COVID-19. This table comes from immunoSEQ multiplex PCR, and its TCRdb copy is limited to in-frame clones, with some not included. The repertoire holds roughly 140,000 clones, with approximately 80% as singletons. Sequenced sample: peripheral blood. The receptor was isolated from a woman older than 75 with acute or convalescent COVID-19.

The CDR3: CSASEGWDNEQFF. In DNA form, the CDR3 reads TGCAGTGCTAGTGAGGGCTGGGACAATGAGCAGTTCTTC. The chain has TRBV20-1 and TRBJ2-1, with D possibly being TRBD2 (5 bases). This CDR3 comprises 13 residues. Trimming removed 3 bases at V and 5 bases at J, with 11 bases between. Germline CDR1 is DFQATT and CDR2 is SNEGSKA (reference sequence).